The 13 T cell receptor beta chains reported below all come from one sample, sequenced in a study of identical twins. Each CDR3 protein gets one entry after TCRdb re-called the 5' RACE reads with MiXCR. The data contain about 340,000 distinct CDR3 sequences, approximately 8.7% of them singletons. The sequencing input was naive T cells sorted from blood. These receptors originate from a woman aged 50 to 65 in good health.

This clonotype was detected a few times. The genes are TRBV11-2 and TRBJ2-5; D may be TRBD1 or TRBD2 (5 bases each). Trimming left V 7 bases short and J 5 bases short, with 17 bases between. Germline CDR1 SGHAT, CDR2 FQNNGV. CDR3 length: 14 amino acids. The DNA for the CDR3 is TGTGCCAGCACCCTCGGGACGGGCGGGGAGACCCAGTACTTC. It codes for CASTLGTGGETQYF. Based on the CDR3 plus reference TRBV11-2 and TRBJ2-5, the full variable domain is EAGVAQSPRYKIIEKRQSVAFWCNPISGHATLYWYQQILGQGPKLLIQFQNNGVVDDSQLPKDRFSAERLKGVDSTLKIQPAKLEDSAVYLCASTLGTGGETQYFGPGTRLLVL.

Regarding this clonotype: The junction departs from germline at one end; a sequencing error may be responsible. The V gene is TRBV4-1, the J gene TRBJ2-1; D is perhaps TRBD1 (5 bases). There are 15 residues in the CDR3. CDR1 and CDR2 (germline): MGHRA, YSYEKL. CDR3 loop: CASSQTGPSHNEQFF. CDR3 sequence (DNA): TGCGCCAGCAGCCAAACAGGACCCTCCCACAATGAGCAGTTCTTC.

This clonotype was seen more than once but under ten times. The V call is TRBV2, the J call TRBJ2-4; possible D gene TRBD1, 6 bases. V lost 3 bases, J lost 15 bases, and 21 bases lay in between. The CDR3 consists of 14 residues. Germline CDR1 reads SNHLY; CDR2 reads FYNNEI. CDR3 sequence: CASSDFRGSPMGYF. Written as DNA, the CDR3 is TGTGCCAGCAGTGACTTCAGGGGCTCCCCTATGGGGTACTTC.

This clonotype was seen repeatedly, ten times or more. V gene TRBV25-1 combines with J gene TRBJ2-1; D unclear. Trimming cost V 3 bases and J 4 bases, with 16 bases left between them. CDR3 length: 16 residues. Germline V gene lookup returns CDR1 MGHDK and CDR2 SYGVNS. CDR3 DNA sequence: TGTGCCAGCAGTGACCCTTCTAGGGTCTTTTACAATGAGCAGTTCTTC. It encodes CASSDPSRVFYNEQFF.

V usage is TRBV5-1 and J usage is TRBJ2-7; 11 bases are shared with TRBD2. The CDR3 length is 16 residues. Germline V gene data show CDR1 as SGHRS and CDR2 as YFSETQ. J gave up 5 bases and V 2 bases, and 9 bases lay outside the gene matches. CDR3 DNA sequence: TGCGCCAGCAGCTTACTAGCGGGAGAAGTTATCAACGAGCAGTACTTC. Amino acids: CASSLLAGEVINEQYF.

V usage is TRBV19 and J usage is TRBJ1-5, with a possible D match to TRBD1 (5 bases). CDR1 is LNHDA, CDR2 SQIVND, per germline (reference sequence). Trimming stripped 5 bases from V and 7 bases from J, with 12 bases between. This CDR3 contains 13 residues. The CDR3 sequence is CASSLPGRQPQHF. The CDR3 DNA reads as TGTGCCAGTAGTCTTCCAGGGAGGCAGCCCCAGCATTTT.

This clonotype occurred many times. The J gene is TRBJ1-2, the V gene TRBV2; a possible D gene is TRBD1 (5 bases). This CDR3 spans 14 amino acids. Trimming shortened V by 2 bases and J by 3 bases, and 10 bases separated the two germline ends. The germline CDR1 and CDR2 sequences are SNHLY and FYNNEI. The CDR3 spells CASSEYETDYGYTF. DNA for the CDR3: TGTGCCAGCAGTGAATATGAGACAGACTATGGCTACACCTTC.

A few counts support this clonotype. CDR3 in DNA: TGCAGTGCAAGGGGGGAGGGCACCTACGAGCAGTACTTC. This encodes CSARGEGTYEQYF. The V and J genes are TRBV20-1 and TRBJ2-7, with TRBD2 as a possible D gene (7 bases). V was shortened by 6 bases and J by 2 bases, with 14 bases between the two germline ends. Germline V gene data show CDR1 as DFQATT and CDR2 as SNEGSKA (reference sequence). The CDR3 totals 13 residues.

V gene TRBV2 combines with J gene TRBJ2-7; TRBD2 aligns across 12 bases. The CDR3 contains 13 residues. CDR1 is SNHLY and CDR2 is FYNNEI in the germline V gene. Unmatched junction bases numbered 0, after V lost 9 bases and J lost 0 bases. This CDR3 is CARGLAGSYEQYF. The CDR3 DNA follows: TGTGCCAGGGGACTAGCGGGCTCCTACGAGCAGTACTTC.

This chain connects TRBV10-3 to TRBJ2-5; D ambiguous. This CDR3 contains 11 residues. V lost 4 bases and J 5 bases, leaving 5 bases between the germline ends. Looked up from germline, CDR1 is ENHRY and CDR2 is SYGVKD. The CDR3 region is CAISGVETQYF. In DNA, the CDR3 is TGTGCCATCAGTGGCGTGGAGACCCAGTACTTC.

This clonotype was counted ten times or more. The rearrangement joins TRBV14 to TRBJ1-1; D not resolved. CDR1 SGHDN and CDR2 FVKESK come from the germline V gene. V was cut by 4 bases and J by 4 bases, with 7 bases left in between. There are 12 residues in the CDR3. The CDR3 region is CASSRKSTEAFF. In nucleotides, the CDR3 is TGTGCCAGCAGCCGGAAGAGCACTGAAGCTTTCTTT.

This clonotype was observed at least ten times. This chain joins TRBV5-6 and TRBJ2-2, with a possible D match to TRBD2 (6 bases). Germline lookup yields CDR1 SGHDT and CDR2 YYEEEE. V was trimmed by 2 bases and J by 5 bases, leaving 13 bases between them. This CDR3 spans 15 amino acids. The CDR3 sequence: CASSLPGVGTGELFF. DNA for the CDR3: TGTGCCAGCAGCTTACCGGGAGTAGGGACCGGGGAGCTGTTTTTT.

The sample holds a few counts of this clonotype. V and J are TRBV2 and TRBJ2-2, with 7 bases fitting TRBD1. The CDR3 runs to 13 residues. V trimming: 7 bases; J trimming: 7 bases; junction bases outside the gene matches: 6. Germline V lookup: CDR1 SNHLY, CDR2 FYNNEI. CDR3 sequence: CASTGTDDGELFF. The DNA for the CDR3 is TGTGCCAGCACCGGGACAGACGACGGGGAGCTGTTTTTT.